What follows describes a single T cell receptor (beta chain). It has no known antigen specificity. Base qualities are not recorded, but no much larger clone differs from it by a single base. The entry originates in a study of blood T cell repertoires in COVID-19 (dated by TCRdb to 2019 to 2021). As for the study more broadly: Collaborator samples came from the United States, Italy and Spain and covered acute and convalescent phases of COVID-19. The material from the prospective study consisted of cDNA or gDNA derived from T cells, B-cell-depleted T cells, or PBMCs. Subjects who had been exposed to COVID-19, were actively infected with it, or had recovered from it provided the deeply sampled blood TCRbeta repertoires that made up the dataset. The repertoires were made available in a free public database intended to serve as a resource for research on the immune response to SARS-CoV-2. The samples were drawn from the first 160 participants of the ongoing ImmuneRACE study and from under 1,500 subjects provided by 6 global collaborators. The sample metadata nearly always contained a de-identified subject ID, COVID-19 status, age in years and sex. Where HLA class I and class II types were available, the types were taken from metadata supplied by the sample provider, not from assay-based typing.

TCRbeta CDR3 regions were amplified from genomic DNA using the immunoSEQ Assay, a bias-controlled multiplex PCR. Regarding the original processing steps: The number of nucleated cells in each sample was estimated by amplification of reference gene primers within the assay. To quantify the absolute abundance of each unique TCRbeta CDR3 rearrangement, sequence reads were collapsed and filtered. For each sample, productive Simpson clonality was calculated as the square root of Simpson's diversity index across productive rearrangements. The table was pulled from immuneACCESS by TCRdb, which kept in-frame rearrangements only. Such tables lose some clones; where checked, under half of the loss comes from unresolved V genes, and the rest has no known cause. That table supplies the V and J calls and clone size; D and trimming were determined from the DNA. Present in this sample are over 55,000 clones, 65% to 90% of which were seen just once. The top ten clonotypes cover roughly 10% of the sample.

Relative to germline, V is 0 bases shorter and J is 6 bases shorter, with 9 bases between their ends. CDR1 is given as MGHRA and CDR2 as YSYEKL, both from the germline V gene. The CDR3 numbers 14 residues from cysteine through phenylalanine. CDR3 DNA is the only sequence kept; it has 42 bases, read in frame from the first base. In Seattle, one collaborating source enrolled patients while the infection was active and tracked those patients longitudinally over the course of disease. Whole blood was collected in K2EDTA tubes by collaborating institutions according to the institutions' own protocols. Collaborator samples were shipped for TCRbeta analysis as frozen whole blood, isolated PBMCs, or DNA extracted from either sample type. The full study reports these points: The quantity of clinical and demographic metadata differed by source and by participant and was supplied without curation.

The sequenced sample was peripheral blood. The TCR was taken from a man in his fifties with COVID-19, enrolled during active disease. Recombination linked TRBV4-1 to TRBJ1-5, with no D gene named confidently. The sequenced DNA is TGCGCCAGCAGCCAAGATTCGGGAGGTCAGCCCCAGCATTTT. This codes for CASSQDSGGQPQHF.